The rows below give T cell receptor beta chains drawn from one sample of a study of Graves' ophthalmopathy and Graves' hyperthyroidism. TCRdb processed the multiplex PCR reads anew with MiXCR; each CDR3 protein has one entry. The table has 170,000 or so distinct CDR3 sequences, around 40% seen once. What was sequenced was peripheral blood. All receptors derive from a man aged 25 to 40 with Graves' ophthalmopathy. CDR3s include the opening cysteine and the closing phenylalanine or tryptophan. The order of the fields is J gene, V gene, clone size, D gene, CDR3 protein, CDR3 DNA. D genes are given only for firm matches. Only part of the rows carry a size: once, few, many, or a class if the clone is expanded.

TRBJ2-5,TRBV6-1,many,TRBD2,CASSVTLAGGETQYF,TGTGCCAGCAGTGTAACCTTAGCGGGAGGAGAGACCCAGTACTTC
TRBJ1-5,TRBV6-4,many,.,CASKHRGGANSNQPQHF,TGTGCCAGCAAACATCGGGGAGGGGCCAATAGCAATCAGCCCCAGCATTTT
TRBJ2-5,TRBV12-3/TRBV12-4,.,TRBD2,CASSLSFGLAGETQYF,TGTGCCAGCAGTTTGAGCTTCGGACTAGCGGGAGAGACCCAGTACTTC
TRBJ2-7,TRBV27,many,.,CASSSPRGYEQYF,TGTGCCAGCAGTTCCCCTCGCGGGTACGAGCAGTACTTC
TRBJ2-5,TRBV29-1,many,.,CSVESSQETQYF,TGCAGCGTTGAATCTAGCCAAGAGACCCAGTACTTC
TRBJ2-4,TRBV7-2,many,.,CASSLVEGGGIQYF,TGTGCCAGCAGCTTAGTCGAGGGCGGTGGCATTCAGTACTTC
TRBJ2-2,TRBV7-8,few,TRBD1,CASSLAGQTVTGELFF,TGTGCCAGCAGCTTAGCGGGACAGACAGTCACCGGGGAGCTGTTTTTT
TRBJ2-7,TRBV12-3/TRBV12-4,many,.,CASSQYSYEQYF,TGTGCCAGCAGTCAGTACTCCTACGAGCAGTACTTC
TRBJ1-2,TRBV6-1,.,TRBD1,CASSPMEGASGYTF,TGTGCCAGCAGCCCTATGGAGGGGGCGAGTGGCTACACCTTC
TRBJ1-5,TRBV12-3/TRBV12-4,.,.,CASSLQGLQHF,TGTGCCAGCAGTTTACAGGGTCTTCAACATTTT
TRBJ2-5,TRBV12-3/TRBV12-4,.,.,CASSSRVLETQYF,TGTGCCAGCAGTTCTAGGGTACTAGAGACCCAGTACTTC
TRBJ1-5,TRBV2,many,.,CASRRGRQPQHF,TGTGCCAGCAGGAGGGGGAGGCAGCCCCAGCATTTT
TRBJ2-7,TRBV7-2,.,.,CASSLQGAASYEQYF,TGTGCCAGCAGCTTGCAGGGCGCCGCCTCCTACGAGCAGTACTTC
TRBJ2-7,TRBV20-1,many,TRBD2,CSAWSGSAYEQYF,TGCAGTGCTTGGAGCGGGAGCGCCTACGAGCAGTACTTC
TRBJ1-5,TRBV12-3/TRBV12-4,many,.,CASSLGLGNQHF,TGTGCCAGCAGTTTAGGCCTCGGAAACCAGCATTTT
TRBJ2-7,TRBV6-2/TRBV6-3,many,.,CASSYSFATDYEQYF,TGTGCCAGCAGTTACTCGTTCGCGACAGACTACGAGCAGTACTTC
TRBJ2-4,TRBV30,.,TRBD1,CAWDRGSKNIQYF,TGTGCCTGGGACAGGGGATCCAAAAACATTCAGTACTTC
TRBJ2-2,TRBV10-2,many,TRBD1,CASSWDRGLTGELFF,TGCGCCAGCAGTTGGGACAGGGGGCTTACCGGGGAGCTGTTTTTT
TRBJ2-7,TRBV28,.,TRBD1,CASSSDRDMYEQYF,TGTGCCAGCAGTTCGGACAGGGATATGTACGAGCAGTACTTC
TRBJ1-2,TRBV4-3,many,.,CASSQGENYGYTF,TGCGCCAGCAGCCAAGGGGAGAACTATGGCTACACCTTC
TRBJ1-5,TRBV18,few,.,CASSQTPPGGYNQPQHF,TGTGCCAGCTCTCAAACCCCCCCAGGCGGATACAATCAGCCCCAGCATTTT
TRBJ1-5,TRBV6-2/TRBV6-3,many,.,CASSPGRDNQPQHF,TGTGCCAGCAGCCCTGGGAGGGACAATCAGCCCCAGCATTTT
TRBJ2-5,TRBV7-6,.,TRBD2,CASSPATPGGETQYF,TGTGCCAGCAGCCCAGCTACCCCCGGGGGGGAGACCCAGTACTTC
TRBJ1-1,TRBV6-2/TRBV6-3,.,.,CASRITLMNTEAFF,TGTGCCAGCAGGATAACTTTAATGAACACTGAAGCTTTCTTT
TRBJ1-1,TRBV6-5,.,.,CASSFRIDTEAFF,TGTGCCAGCAGTTTTAGGATAGACACTGAAGCTTTCTTT
TRBJ2-5,TRBV6-5,.,.,CASSYRGEETQYF,TGTGCCAGCAGTTACAGGGGAGAAGAGACCCAGTACTTC
TRBJ2-2,TRBV6-2/TRBV6-3,.,.,CASSFLAGTGELFF,TGTGCCAGCAGTTTTCTAGCAGGCACCGGGGAGCTGTTTTTT
TRBJ2-7,TRBV7-2,.,.,CASSLAEGGEQYF,TGTGCCAGCAGCTTAGCCGAAGGCGGCGAGCAGTACTTC
TRBJ2-7,TRBV28,once,TRBD2,CASGLAGGGYEQYF,TGTGCCAGCGGCTTAGCGGGAGGGGGCTACGAGCAGTACTTC
TRBJ2-5,TRBV28,.,TRBD2,CASSSRTSGSRKTQYF,TGTGCCAGCAGTTCCCGGACTAGCGGGAGTAGGAAGACCCAGTACTTC
TRBJ2-7,TRBV7-9,many,.,CASSSIDGTGREQYF,TGTGCCAGCAGCTCCATCGATGGCACGGGGCGCGAGCAGTACTTC
TRBJ2-7,TRBV28,many,TRBD1,CASIRGQGRDEQYF,TGTGCCAGCATAAGGGGACAGGGACGCGACGAGCAGTACTTC
TRBJ2-5,TRBV11-2,.,.,CATAGTRSETQYF,TGTGCCACCGCCGGGACACGTTCTGAGACCCAGTACTTC
TRBJ1-2,TRBV6-8,many,TRBD1,CASSYRDRGLYGYTF,TGTGCCAGCAGTTACCGGGACAGGGGGCTGTATGGCTACACCTTC
TRBJ1-2,TRBV6-1,.,TRBD1,CASTTGTGAYGYTF,TGTGCCAGCACCACCGGGACAGGGGCCTATGGCTACACCTTC
TRBJ2-5,TRBV29-1,.,TRBD1,CSTGQVLETQYF,TGCAGCACGGGACAGGTGTTAGAGACCCAGTACTTC
TRBJ2-5,TRBV27,.,.,CASGPGGTQYF,TGTGCCAGCGGGCCCGGGGGGACCCAGTACTTC
TRBJ2-7,TRBV12-5,.,.,CASGLPGDFDRARSLCEQYF,TGTGCTAGTGGTTTGCCTGGGGACTTTGACAGGGCCCGAAGTCTATGCGAGCAGTACTTC
TRBJ2-4,TRBV20-1,many,.,CSASTQTNIQYF,TGCAGTGCTAGTACACAGACAAACATTCAGTACTTC
TRBJ1-5,TRBV6-1,.,.,CASSEDPTRFWQPQHF,TGTGCCAGCAGTGAAGACCCGACAAGGTTCTGGCAGCCCCAGCATTTT
TRBJ2-7,TRBV5-4,many,TRBD1,CASSHQGDEQYF,TGTGCCAGCAGCCACCAGGGGGACGAGCAGTACTTC
TRBJ1-5,TRBV12-3/TRBV12-4,many,TRBD1,CASSWDREGNQPQHF,TGTGCCAGCAGTTGGGACAGGGAAGGTAATCAGCCCCAGCATTTT
TRBJ1-2,TRBV29-1,many,.,CSVEYPARPYGYTF,TGCAGCGTTGAGTACCCCGCCCGACCCTATGGCTACACCTTC
TRBJ2-7,TRBV6-1,once,TRBD1,CASSEVQGAMHGTEQYF,TGTGCCAGCAGTGAAGTTCAGGGGGCCATGCACGGTACCGAGCAGTACTTC
TRBJ1-2,TRBV4-2,many,.,CASSNGGYTF,TGTGCCAGCTCCAATGGTGGCTACACCTTC
TRBJ2-5,TRBV24-1,.,TRBD2,CATSDTAGAGETQYF,TGTGCCACCAGTGATACCGCGGGAGCTGGAGAGACCCAGTACTTC
TRBJ1-5,TRBV7-2,once,.,CASSLSQGDQPQHF,TGTGCCAGCAGCTTATCGCAGGGCGATCAGCCCCAGCATTTT
TRBJ2-7,TRBV12-3/TRBV12-4,.,.,CASRGSGPTGQYF,TGTGCCAGCAGGGGCTCCGGGCCCACGGGGCAGTACTTC
TRBJ1-4,TRBV30,many,.,CAWSILAVGAEKLFF,TGTGCCTGGAGTATCTTGGCGGTGGGTGCTGAAAAACTGTTTTTT
TRBJ1-2,TRBV5-1,many,TRBD1,CASSWEGAPHGYTF,TGCGCCAGCAGCTGGGAGGGGGCGCCCCATGGCTACACCTTC
TRBJ1-2,TRBV5-8,many,.,CASSLWTLRSGYTF,TGTGCCAGCAGCTTGTGGACACTCCGGAGTGGCTACACCTTC
TRBJ2-3,TRBV14,many,.,CASSPTLGGTDTQYF,TGTGCCAGCAGCCCCACCCTCGGAGGCACAGATACGCAGTATTTT
TRBJ1-1,TRBV20-1,.,.,CSARVGNTEAFF,TGCAGTGCTAGAGTTGGGAACACTGAAGCTTTCTTT
TRBJ2-5,TRBV28,many,TRBD1,CASSQGAETQYF,TGTGCCAGCAGCCAGGGGGCCGAGACCCAGTACTTC
TRBJ1-2,TRBV18,many,.,CASSLRERGYGYTF,TGTGCCAGCTCGCTTCGGGAGAGGGGCTATGGCTACACCTTC
TRBJ1-6,TRBV12-3/TRBV12-4,many,TRBD1,CASRTRTGPNSPLHF,TGTGCCAGCAGAACTAGGACAGGACCTAATTCACCCCTCCACTTT
TRBJ2-7,TRBV12-3/TRBV12-4,.,.,CASTEGHPIYEQYF,TGTGCCAGCACCGAGGGACATCCCATATACGAGCAGTACTTC
TRBJ2-5,TRBV6-2/TRBV6-3,.,TRBD2,CASSYSSTSGPRGTQYF,TGTGCCAGCAGTTACTCATCGACTAGCGGCCCTAGAGGTACCCAGTACTTC
TRBJ2-5,TRBV7-9,many,TRBD2,CASSPLAGTETQYF,TGTGCCAGCAGCCCTCTAGCGGGGACGGAGACCCAGTACTTC
TRBJ2-7,TRBV12-3/TRBV12-4,few,.,CASGYGAYEQYF,TGTGCCAGCGGGTACGGAGCCTACGAGCAGTACTTC